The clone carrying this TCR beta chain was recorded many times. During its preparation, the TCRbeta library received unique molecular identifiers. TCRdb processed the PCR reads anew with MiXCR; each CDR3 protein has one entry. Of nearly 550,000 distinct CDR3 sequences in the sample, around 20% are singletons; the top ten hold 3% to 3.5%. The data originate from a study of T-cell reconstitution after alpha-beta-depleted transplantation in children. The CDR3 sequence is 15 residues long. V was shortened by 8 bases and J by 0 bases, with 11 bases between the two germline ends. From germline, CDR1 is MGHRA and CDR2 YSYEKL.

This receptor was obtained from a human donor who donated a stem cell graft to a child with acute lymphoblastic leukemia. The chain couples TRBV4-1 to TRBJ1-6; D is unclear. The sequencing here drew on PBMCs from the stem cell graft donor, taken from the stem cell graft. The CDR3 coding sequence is TGCGCCAGCGGGGATTGGAGCTCCTATAATTCACCCCTCCACTTT. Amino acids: CASGDWSSYNSPLHF.